The present T cell receptor beta chain was sequenced within a study of T cell repertoires in cytomegalovirus infection. TCRdb reprocessed the reads via MiXCR and lists one record per CDR3 protein. The sample holds about 920,000 distinct CDR3 sequences; about 33% are singletons and the top ten take under 15%. V was pared by 5 bases and J by 6 bases, with 17 bases between. Germline lookup yields CDR1 SNHLY and CDR2 FYNNEI. This CDR3 comprises 16 residues. On this clonotype: Its antigen remains unknown.

This TCR was sampled from a human donor in good health (CMV status not recorded). Some clones in this sample may be carry-over from other donors' samples. The rearrangement uses TRBV2 and TRBJ1-6; possibly TRBD1 for D (5 bases). Sequences were derived from cultured CD8+ T cells from PBMCs, sampled from culture after CMV antigen stimulation. CDR3 coding DNA: TGTGCCAGCAGTCCATCCACGGGACGTCGTAATTCACCCCTCCACTTT. It encodes CASSPSTGRRNSPLHF.